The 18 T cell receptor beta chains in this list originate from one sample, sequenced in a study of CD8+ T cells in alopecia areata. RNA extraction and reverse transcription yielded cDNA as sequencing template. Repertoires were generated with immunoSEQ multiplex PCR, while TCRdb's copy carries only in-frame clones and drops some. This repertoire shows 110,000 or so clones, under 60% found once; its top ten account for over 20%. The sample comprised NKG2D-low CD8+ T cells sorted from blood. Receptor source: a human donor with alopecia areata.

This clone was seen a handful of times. This CDR3 is CASSEQQGWDQETQYF. The CDR3 DNA reads TGTGCCAGTAGTGAACAACAGGGTTGGGACCAAGAGACCCAGTACTTC. The chain is built from TRBV19 and TRBJ2-5; D may be TRBD1 (6 bases). The CDR3 runs to 16 residues. V dropped 5 bases and J dropped 0 bases, with 16 bases sitting between them. Germline CDR1 reads LNHDA; CDR2 reads SQIVND (reference sequence).

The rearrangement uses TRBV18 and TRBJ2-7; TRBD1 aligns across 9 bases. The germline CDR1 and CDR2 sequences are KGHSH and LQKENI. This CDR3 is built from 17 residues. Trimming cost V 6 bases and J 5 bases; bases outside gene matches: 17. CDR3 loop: CASSSGAPGTGSHEQYF. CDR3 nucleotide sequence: TGTGCCAGCTCTTCAGGGGCTCCCGGGACAGGGTCCCACGAGCAGTACTTC.

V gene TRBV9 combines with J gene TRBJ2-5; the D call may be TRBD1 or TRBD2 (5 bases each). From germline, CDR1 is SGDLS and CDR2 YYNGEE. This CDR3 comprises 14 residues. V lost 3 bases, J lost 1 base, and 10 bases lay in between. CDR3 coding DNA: TGTGCCAGCAGCGCCGGGACGTTCCAAGAGACCCAGTACTTC. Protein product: CASSAGTFQETQYF. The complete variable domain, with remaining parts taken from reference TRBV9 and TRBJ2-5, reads DSGVTQTPKHLITATGQRVTLRCSPRSGDLSVYWYQQSLDQGLQFLIQYYNGEERAKGNILERFSAQQFPDLHSELNLSSLELGDSALYFCASSAGTFQETQYFGPGTRLLVL.

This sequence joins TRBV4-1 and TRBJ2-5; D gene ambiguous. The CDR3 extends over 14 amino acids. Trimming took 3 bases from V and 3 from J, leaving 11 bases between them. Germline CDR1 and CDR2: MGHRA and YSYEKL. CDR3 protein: CASSHPGTEETQYF. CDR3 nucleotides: TGCGCCAGCAGCCACCCCGGAACCGAAGAGACCCAGTACTTC.

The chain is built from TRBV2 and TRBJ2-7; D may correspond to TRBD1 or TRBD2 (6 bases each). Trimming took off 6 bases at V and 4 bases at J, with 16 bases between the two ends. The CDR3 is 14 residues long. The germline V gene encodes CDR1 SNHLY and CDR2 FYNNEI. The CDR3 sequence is CASSERGAGYEQYF. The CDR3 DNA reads TGTGCCAGCAGCGAGAGGGGGGCGGGGTACGAGCAGTACTTC. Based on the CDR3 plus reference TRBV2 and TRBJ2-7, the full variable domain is EPEVTQTPSHQVTQMGQEVILRCVPISNHLYFYWYRQILGQKVEFLVSFYNNEISEKSEIFDDQFSVERPDGSNFTLKIRSTKLEDSAMYFCASSERGAGYEQYFGPGTRLTVT.

The CDR3 DNA follows: TGTGCCAGTAGCAGGGGGCGGCTAGGGGCCAACGTCCTGACTTTC. Its translation: CASSRGRLGANVLTF. The rearrangement uses TRBV19 and TRBJ2-6, with TRBD1 matching 8 bases. Losses at the gene ends were 6 bases for V and 4 bases for J; bases not matched to a gene: 5. This CDR3 comprises 15 residues. Germline loops: CDR1 LNHDA, CDR2 SQIVND (reference sequence).

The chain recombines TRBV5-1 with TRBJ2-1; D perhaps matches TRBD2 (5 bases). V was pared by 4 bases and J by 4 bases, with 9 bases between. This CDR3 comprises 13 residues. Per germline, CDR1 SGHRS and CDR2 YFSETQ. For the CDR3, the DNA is TGCGCCAGCAGCCCTGGACTGTACAATGAGCAGTTCTTC. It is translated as CASSPGLYNEQFF.

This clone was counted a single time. The CDR3, as DNA: TGTGCCAGGGGTGGGGGGAACACTGAAGCTTTCTTT. Translated: CARGGGNTEAFF. The rearrangement links TRBV2 to TRBJ1-1; possible D gene TRBD1, 5 bases. The CDR3 length is 12 residues. V lost 9 bases to trimming and J lost 1 base, with 9 bases between them. Germline V gives CDR1 SNHLY, CDR2 FYNNEI.

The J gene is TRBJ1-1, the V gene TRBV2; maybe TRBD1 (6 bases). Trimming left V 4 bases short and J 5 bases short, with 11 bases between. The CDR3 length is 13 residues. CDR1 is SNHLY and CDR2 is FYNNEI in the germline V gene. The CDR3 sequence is CASSAGAWTEAFF. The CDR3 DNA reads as TGTGCCAGCAGTGCAGGGGCTTGGACTGAAGCTTTCTTT.

The CDR3 sequence: CASGGQGEMEQYF. The CDR3 DNA follows: TGTGCCAGCGGGGGACAGGGGGAGATGGAGCAGTACTTC. The V call is TRBV6-1, the J call TRBJ2-7; 11 bases map to TRBD1. V lost 8 bases, J lost 7 bases, and 7 bases stayed unmatched. The CDR3 is 13 amino acids. From germline, CDR1 is MNHNS and CDR2 SASEGT.

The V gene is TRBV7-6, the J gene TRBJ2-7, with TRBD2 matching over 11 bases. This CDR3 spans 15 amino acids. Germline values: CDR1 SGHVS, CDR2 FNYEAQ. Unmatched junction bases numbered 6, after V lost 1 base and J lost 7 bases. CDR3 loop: CASSLVAGGPREQYF. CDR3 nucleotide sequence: TGTGCCAGCAGCTTAGTAGCGGGAGGGCCTAGAGAGCAGTACTTC.

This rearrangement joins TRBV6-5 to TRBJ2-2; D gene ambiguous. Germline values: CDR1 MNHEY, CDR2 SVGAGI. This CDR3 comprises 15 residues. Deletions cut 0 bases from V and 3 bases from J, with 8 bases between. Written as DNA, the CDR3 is TGTGCCAGCAGTTACTCATCGGGTTACACCGGGGAGCTGTTTTTT. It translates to CASSYSSGYTGELFF.

CDR3 region: CASSLNYEQYF. CDR3 sequence (DNA): TGTGCCAGCAGTTTGAACTACGAGCAGTACTTC. The chain employs TRBV11-1 and TRBJ2-7; D not resolved. The length of the CDR3 is 11 residues. The V and J ends lost 6 bases and 3 bases respectively, with 6 bases between them. Germline CDR1 SGHAT, CDR2 FQDESV (reference sequence).

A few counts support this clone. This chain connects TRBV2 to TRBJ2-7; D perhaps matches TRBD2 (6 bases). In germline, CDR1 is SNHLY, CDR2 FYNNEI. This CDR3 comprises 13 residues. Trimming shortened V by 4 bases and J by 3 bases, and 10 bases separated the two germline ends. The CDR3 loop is CASSGDSRYEQYF. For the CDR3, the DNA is TGTGCCAGCAGTGGGGACTCACGCTACGAGCAGTACTTC. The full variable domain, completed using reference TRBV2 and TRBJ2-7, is EPEVTQTPSHQVTQMGQEVILRCVPISNHLYFYWYRQILGQKVEFLVSFYNNEISEKSEIFDDQFSVERPDGSNFTLKIRSTKLEDSAMYFCASSGDSRYEQYFGPGTRLTVT.

The CDR3 spells CASSLSAGVSNEQFF. The CDR3 DNA reads as TGTGCCAGCAGTCTGTCCGCGGGAGTCAGCAATGAGCAGTTCTTC. The chain joins TRBV7-9 to TRBJ2-1; TRBD2 agrees at 7 bases. With V trimmed by 6 bases and J by 6 bases, 11 bases remained unmatched. The CDR3 is 15 amino acids. Germline loops: CDR1 SEHNR, CDR2 FQNEAQ (reference sequence). The full variable domain, completed using reference TRBV7-9 and TRBJ2-1, is DTGVSQNPRHKITKRGQNVTFRCDPISEHNRLYWYRQTLGQGPEFLTYFQNEAQLEKSRLLSDRFSAERPKGSFSTLEIQRTEQGDSAMYLCASSLSAGVSNEQFFGPGTRLTVL.

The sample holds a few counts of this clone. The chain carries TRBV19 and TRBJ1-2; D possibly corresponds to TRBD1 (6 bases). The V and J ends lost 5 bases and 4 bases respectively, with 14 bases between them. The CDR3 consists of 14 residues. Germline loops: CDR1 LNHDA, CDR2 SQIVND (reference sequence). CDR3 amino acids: CASSATGGGYGYTF. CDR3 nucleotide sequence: TGTGCCAGTAGTGCGACTGGGGGCGGCTATGGCTACACCTTC.

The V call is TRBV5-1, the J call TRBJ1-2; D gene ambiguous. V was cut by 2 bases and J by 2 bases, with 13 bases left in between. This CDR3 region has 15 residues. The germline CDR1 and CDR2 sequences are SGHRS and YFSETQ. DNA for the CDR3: TGCGCCAGCAGCTTTACCGCAGCGACAAACTATGGCTACACCTTC. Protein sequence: CASSFTAATNYGYTF.

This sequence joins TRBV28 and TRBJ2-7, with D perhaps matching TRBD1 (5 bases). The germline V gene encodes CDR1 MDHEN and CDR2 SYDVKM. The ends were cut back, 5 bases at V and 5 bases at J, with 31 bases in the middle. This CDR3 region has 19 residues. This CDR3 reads CASSTADPVVTLGVHEQYF. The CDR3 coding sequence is TGTGCCAGCAGTACCGCGGATCCCGTAGTAACCCTAGGGGTACACGAGCAGTACTTC.